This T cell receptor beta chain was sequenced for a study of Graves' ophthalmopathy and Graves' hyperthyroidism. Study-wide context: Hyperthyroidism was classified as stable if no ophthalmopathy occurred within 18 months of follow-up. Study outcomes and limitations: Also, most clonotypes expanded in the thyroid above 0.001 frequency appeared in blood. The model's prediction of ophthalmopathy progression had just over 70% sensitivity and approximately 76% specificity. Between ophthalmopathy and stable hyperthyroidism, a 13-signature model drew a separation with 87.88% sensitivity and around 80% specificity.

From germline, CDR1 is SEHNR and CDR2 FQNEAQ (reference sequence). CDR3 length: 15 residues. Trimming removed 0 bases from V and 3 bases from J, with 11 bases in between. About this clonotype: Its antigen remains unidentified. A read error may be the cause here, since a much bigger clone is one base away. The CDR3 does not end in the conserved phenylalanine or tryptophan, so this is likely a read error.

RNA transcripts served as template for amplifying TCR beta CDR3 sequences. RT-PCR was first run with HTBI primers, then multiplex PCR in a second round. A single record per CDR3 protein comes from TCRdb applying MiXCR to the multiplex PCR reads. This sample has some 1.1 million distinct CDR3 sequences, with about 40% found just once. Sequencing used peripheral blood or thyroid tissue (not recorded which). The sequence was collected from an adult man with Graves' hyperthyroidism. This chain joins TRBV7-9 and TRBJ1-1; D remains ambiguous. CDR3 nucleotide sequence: TGTGCCAGCAGCTTAGCGATGACACTCGACACTGAAGCTTTCGTT. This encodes CASSLAMTLDTEAFV.